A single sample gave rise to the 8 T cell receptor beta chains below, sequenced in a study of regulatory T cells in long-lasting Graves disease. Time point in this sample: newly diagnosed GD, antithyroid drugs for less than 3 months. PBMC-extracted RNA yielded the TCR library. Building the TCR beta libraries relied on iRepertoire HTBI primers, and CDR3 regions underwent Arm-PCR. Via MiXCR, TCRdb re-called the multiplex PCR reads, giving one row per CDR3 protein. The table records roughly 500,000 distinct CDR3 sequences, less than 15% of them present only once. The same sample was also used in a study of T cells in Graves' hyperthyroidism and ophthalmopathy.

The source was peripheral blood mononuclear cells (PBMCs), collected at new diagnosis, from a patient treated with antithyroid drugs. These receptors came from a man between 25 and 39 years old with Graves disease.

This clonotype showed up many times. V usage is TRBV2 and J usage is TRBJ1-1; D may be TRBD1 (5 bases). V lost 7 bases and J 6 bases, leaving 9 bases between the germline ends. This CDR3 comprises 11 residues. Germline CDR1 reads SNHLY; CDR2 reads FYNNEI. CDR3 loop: CASTMGAEAFF. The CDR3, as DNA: TGTGCCAGCACGATGGGGGCTGAAGCTTTCTTT. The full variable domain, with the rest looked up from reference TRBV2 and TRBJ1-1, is EPEVTQTPSHQVTQMGQEVILRCVPISNHLYFYWYRQILGQKVEFLVSFYNNEISEKSEIFDDQFSVERPDGSNFTLKIRSTKLEDSAMYFCASTMGAEAFFGQGTRLTVV.

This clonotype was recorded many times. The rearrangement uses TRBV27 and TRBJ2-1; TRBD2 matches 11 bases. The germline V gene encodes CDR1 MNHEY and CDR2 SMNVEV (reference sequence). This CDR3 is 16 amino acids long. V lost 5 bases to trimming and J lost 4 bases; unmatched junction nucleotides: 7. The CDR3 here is CASSPLAGGAYNEQFF. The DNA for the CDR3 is TGTGCCAGCAGTCCTTTAGCGGGGGGGGCTTACAATGAGCAGTTCTTC.

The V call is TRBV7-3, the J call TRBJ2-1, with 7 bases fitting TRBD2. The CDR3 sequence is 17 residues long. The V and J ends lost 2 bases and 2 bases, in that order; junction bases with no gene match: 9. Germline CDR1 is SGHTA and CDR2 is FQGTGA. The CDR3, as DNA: TGTGCCAGCAGCTTACCCCGGACTAGTGGGACCTACAATGAGCAGTTCTTC. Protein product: CASSLPRTSGTYNEQFF.

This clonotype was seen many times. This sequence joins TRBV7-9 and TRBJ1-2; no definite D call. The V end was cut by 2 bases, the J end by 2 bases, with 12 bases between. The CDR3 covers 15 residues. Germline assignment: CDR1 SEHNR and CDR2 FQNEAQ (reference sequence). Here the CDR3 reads CASSLSVQRNYGYTF. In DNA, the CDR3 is TGTGCCAGCAGCTTATCGGTACAGCGCAACTATGGCTACACCTTC.

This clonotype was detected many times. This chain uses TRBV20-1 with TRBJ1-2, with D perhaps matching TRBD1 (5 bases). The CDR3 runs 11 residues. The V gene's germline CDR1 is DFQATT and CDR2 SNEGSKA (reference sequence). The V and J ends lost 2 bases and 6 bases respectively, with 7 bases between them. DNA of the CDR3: TGCAGTGCTAGAAAGGGGAATGGCTACACCTTC. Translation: CSARKGNGYTF.

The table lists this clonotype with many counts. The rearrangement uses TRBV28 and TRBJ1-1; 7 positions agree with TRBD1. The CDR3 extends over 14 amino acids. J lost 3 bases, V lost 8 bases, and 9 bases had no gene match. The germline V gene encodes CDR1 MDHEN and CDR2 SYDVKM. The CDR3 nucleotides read TGTGCCAGCTACTTTGACAGGGTGGACACTGAAGCTTTCTTT. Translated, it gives CASYFDRVDTEAFF.

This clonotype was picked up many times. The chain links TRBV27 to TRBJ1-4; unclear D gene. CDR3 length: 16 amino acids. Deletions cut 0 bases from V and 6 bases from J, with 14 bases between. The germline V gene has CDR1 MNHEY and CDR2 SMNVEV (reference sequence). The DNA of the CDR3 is TGTGCCAGCAGTTTATCGTTGGGGAGGGTGGATGAAAAACTGTTTTTT. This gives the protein CASSLSLGRVDEKLFF.

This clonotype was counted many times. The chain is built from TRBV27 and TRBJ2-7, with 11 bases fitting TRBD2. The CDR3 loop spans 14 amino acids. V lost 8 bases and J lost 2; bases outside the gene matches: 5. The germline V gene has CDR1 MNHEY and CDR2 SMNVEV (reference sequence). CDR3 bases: TGTGCCAGCGGGACTAGCGGAAGTGCCTACGAGCAGTACTTC. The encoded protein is CASGTSGSAYEQYF.